What follows describes a single T cell receptor beta chain. Its antigen is as yet unknown. The data are from a study of cytotoxic CD8 clonotypes in ibrutinib-treated CLL. V dropped 6 bases and J dropped 1; count of bases not matched to a gene: 7. Germline V gives CDR1 MDHEN, CDR2 SYDVKM. CDR3 length: 15 amino acids. General study points: Increased clonality at ibrutinib response gave way to a return toward baseline at progression. Baseline clonality exceeded age-matched healthy donors and tracked circulating CD8+ T-cell counts. Public clonotypes, found uncommonly, either contracted or stayed stable on treatment.

Sequenced by immunoSEQ multiplex PCR; TCRdb stores in-frame clones only, minus some. Of just over 200,000 clones in the sample, 70% were seen once. The material was PBMCs, obtained after 12 months of ibrutinib treatment. This clonotype originated in a human donor with chronic lymphocytic leukemia. The rearrangement uses TRBV28 and TRBJ2-7; 9 bases are shared with TRBD1. CDR3 amino acids: CASSPVGTGSYEQYF. The CDR3 DNA is TGTGCCAGCAGCCCCGTCGGGACAGGGTCCTACGAGCAGTACTTC.